These T cell receptor beta chains were read from a single sample in a study of T cell repertoires in cytomegalovirus infection. MiXCR, run by TCRdb on the reads, gives a single entry per CDR3 protein. The data show about 180,000 distinct CDR3 sequences, with approximately 14% seen just once and 25% to 30% held by the top ten. Sequencing used PBMCs. Receptors originate from a human donor in good health (CMV status not recorded). Some clones in this sample may be carry-over from other donors' samples. CDR3s include the opening cysteine and the closing phenylalanine or tryptophan. A D gene is named only where the DNA matches it firmly. Expanded clones are given a class, and other clones once, few, many or no size at all.

>13|NA|few|TRBV6-6|TRBJ1-5
CASSWKGDQPQHF
TGTGCCAGCAGTTGGAAGGGGGATCAGCCCCAGCATTTT
>16|TRBD1|many|TRBV5-6|TRBJ2-2
CASMRRQGVDTGELFF
TGTGCCAGCATGCGAAGACAGGGGGTCGACACCGGGGAGCTGTTTTTT
>15|NA|few|TRBV3-1|TRBJ2-7
CASSQDTGRFYEQYF
TGTGCCAGCAGCCAAGATACGGGCAGATTCTACGAGCAGTACTTC
>15|NA|NA|TRBV28|TRBJ2-3
CASSLLAPSTDTQYF
TGTGCCAGCAGTTTACTAGCGCCTAGCACAGATACGCAGTATTTT
>16|TRBD2|few|TRBV7-3|TRBJ2-1
CASSLLAGGPITEQFF
TGTGCCAGCAGCTTACTAGCGGGAGGGCCGATTACTGAGCAGTTCTTC
>15|TRBD1|few|TRBV5-6|TRBJ2-2
CASSSDRVNAGELFF
TGTGCCAGCAGCTCCGACAGGGTCAACGCCGGGGAGCTGTTTTTT
>12|TRBD1|few|TRBV2|TRBJ2-1
CASSSGQGRQFF
TGTGCCAGCAGTTCCGGACAGGGAAGGCAGTTCTTC
>16|TRBD1|few|TRBV28|TRBJ2-5
CASSLSHRDSQETQYF
TGTGCCAGCAGTTTAAGCCACCGGGACAGCCAAGAGACCCAGTACTTC
>14|NA|many|TRBV4-1|TRBJ2-1
CASTPRLGENEQFF
TGCGCCAGCACCCCTAGGCTAGGAGAGAATGAGCAGTTCTTC
>14|TRBD1|NA|TRBV29-1|TRBJ1-1
CSVIGTGANTEAFF
TGCAGCGTTATCGGGACAGGGGCGAACACTGAAGCTTTCTTT
>16|TRBD2|NA|TRBV27|TRBJ2-2
CASSFELAGVTGELFF
TGTGCCAGCAGTTTTGAGCTAGCGGGAGTTACCGGGGAGCTGTTTTTT
>13|NA|NA|TRBV20-1|TRBJ2-1
CSARGVPYNEQFF
TGCAGTGCAAGGGGGGTTCCCTACAATGAGCAGTTCTTC
>15|TRBD1|many|TRBV6-4|TRBJ2-1
CASSDGDRVWNEQFF
TGTGCCAGCAGTGATGGGGACAGGGTATGGAATGAGCAGTTCTTC
>14|TRBD1|NA|TRBV6-2/TRBV6-3|TRBJ2-7
CASSVGQGVYEQYF
TGTGCCAGCTCTGTAGGACAGGGGGTCTACGAGCAGTACTTC
>20|TRBD1|many|TRBV19|TRBJ1-2
CASRPTMIRDRIGILYGYTF
TGTGCCAGCCGACCTACTATGATCCGGGACAGGATAGGGATACTCTATGGCTACACCTTC
>15|NA|NA|TRBV11-3|TRBJ2-1
CASSLAGSAYNEQFF
TGTGCCAGCAGCTTAGCCGGGAGTGCCTACAATGAGCAGTTCTTC
>15|NA|many|TRBV28|TRBJ2-5
CASSLQVGGRETQYF
TGTGCCAGCAGTTTACAAGTGGGGGGTAGAGAGACCCAGTACTTC
>15|NA|NA|TRBV6-5|TRBJ1-3
CASSRWTSSGNTIYF
TGTGCCAGCAGTCGTTGGACATCCTCTGGAAACACCATATATTTT
>15|NA|many|TRBV7-8|TRBJ1-5
CASSLDGRDNQPQHF
TGTGCCAGCAGCTTAGACGGTAGAGATAATCAGCCCCAGCATTTT
>15|NA|many|TRBV7-2|TRBJ2-1
CASSPADGGVHEQFF
TGTGCCAGCAGCCCGGCGGACGGAGGAGTCCATGAGCAGTTCTTC
>13|NA|NA|TRBV27|TRBJ2-3
CASRQVLGGTQYF
TGTGCCAGTCGACAGGTCCTGGGGGGCACGCAGTATTTT
>14|NA|many|TRBV7-2|TRBJ2-3
CASSLGVGTDTQYF
TGTGCCAGCAGCTTAGGGGTAGGGACAGATACGCAGTATTTT
>14|NA|NA|TRBV10-3|TRBJ2-2
CATTLSGGPGELFF
TGTGCCACGACCTTGTCAGGCGGACCCGGGGAGCTGTTTTTT
>14|TRBD1|few|TRBV7-3|TRBJ2-2
CASSEQGTTGELFF
TGTGCCAGCAGCGAACAGGGGACCACCGGGGAGCTGTTTTTT
>18|TRBD2|many|TRBV7-3|TRBJ2-2
CASSLKGLAGVNPGELFF
TGTGCCAGCAGCTTAAAGGGACTAGCGGGGGTAAACCCCGGGGAGCTGTTTTTT
>15|TRBD2|many|TRBV20-1|TRBJ2-7
CSARIPQAGAQEQYF
TGCAGTGCTAGAATTCCCCAAGCGGGGGCCCAGGAGCAGTACTTC
>15|TRBD1|NA|TRBV2|TRBJ1-2
CASSEGTGRAYGYTF
TGTGCCAGCAGTGAGGGGACAGGGAGGGCCTATGGCTACACCTTC
>16|TRBD1|few|TRBV24-1|TRBJ2-7
CATSDSPGTGTYEQYF
TGTGCCACCAGTGATTCCCCGGGGACAGGGACCTACGAGCAGTACTTC
>13|NA|few|TRBV6-1|TRBJ1-2
CASRLDEHYGYTF
TGTGCCAGTCGGCTGGACGAGCACTATGGCTACACCTTC
>12|NA|few|TRBV19|TRBJ1-1
CASWTVNTEAFF
TGTGCCAGTTGGACCGTCAACACTGAAGCTTTCTTT
>18|NA|many|TRBV10-3|TRBJ2-4
CAISDTSWDERAKNIQYF
TGTGCCATCAGTGACACGTCGTGGGATGAAAGGGCCAAAAACATTCAGTACTTC
>14|NA|NA|TRBV5-1|TRBJ1-1
CASSSSQGSSAAFF
TGCGCCAGCAGCTCTTCGCAGGGTTCGTCGGCGGCTTTCTTT
>14|NA|NA|TRBV29-1|TRBJ1-1
CSVQLQVMNTEAFF
TGCAGCGTGCAACTACAAGTGATGAACACTGAAGCTTTCTTT
>15|TRBD2|NA|TRBV29-1|TRBJ2-7
CSVGTGLAVGYEQYF
TGCAGCGTTGGAACGGGACTAGCGGTAGGGTACGAGCAGTACTTC
>12|NA|many|TRBV7-2|TRBJ1-4
CASSLYLEKLFF
TGTGCCAGCAGCTTATATCTTGAAAAACTGTTTTTT
>12|NA|many|TRBV6-2/TRBV6-3|TRBJ2-5
CASSPSTETQYF
TGTGCCAGCAGTCCCTCCACTGAGACCCAGTACTTC
>13|NA|NA|TRBV6-5|TRBJ2-5
CASSSRQVATQYF
TGTGCCAGCAGTAGTCGACAGGTTGCAACCCAGTACTTC
>15|NA|NA|TRBV15|TRBJ2-3
CATSSLPGSSDTQYF
TGTGCCACCAGCAGTTTACCAGGAAGTTCAGATACGCAGTATTTT
>16|TRBD1|many|TRBV7-2|TRBJ2-1
CASSPPLGGEVNEQFF
TGTGCCAGCAGCCCCCCTTTAGGGGGCGAGGTGAATGAGCAGTTCTTC
>15|TRBD1|NA|TRBV27|TRBJ1-4
CASSPGQEVMEKLFF
TGTGCCAGCAGTCCGGGACAGGAGGTTATGGAAAAACTGTTTTTT
>12|NA|NA|TRBV20-1|TRBJ1-1
CSAVAQSAEAFF
TGCAGTGCCGTTGCCCAGAGCGCTGAAGCTTTCTTT
>15|TRBD2|NA|TRBV29-1|TRBJ2-1
CSVEDRSGRHSRQFF
TGCAGCGTTGAAGATAGGAGCGGGAGGCACTCGAGGCAGTTCTTC
>12|NA|NA|TRBV29-1|TRBJ2-5
CSVVRSQETQYF
TGCAGCGTTGTTAGGTCCCAAGAGACCCAGTACTTC
>15|NA|NA|TRBV6-5|TRBJ1-1
CASSSGGRGNTEAFF
TGTGCCAGCAGTTCGGGGGGCAGGGGCAACACTGAAGCTTTCTTT
>11|TRBD1|many|TRBV29-1|TRBJ1-2
CSVWTGAGYTF
TGCAGCGTATGGACAGGGGCTGGCTACACCTTC
>13|NA|NA|TRBV29-1|TRBJ1-1
CSATKAGSTEAFF
TGCAGCGCTACAAAAGCAGGGTCCACTGAAGCTTTCTTT
>12|NA|many|TRBV7-9|TRBJ1-1
CASSQGNTEAFF
TGTGCCAGCAGCCAGGGGAACACTGAAGCTTTCTTT
>17|NA|few|TRBV27|TRBJ2-6
CASTLGGPSSGANVLTF
TGTGCCAGCACTTTGGGGGGCCCAAGCTCTGGGGCCAACGTCCTGACTTTC
>14|NA|many|TRBV7-2|TRBJ1-6
CASSLQGFASPLHF
TGTGCCAGCAGCTTACAGGGGTTTGCTTCACCCCTCCACTTT
>15|TRBD1|few|TRBV28|TRBJ1-6
CASSPGTGTNSPLHF
TGTGCCAGCAGTCCCGGGACAGGGACCAATTCACCCCTCCACTTT
>14|NA|many|TRBV6-2/TRBV6-3|TRBJ1-5
CASSDDRYNQPQHF
TGTGCCAGCAGTGATGACAGATACAATCAGCCCCAGCATTTT
>14|TRBD1|few|TRBV27|TRBJ1-1
CASSPMDRRTEAFF
TGTGCCAGCAGTCCGATGGACAGGAGGACTGAAGCTTTCTTT
>13|NA|many|TRBV7-2|TRBJ2-7
CASSSRRGIGQYF
TGTGCCAGCAGCTCGCGGCGTGGGATCGGGCAGTACTTC
>12|TRBD1|NA|TRBV2|TRBJ2-7
CARGQGGYEQYF
TGTGCCAGGGGACAGGGAGGCTACGAGCAGTACTTC
>12|NA|NA|TRBV29-1|TRBJ1-2
CSVGVRADGYTF
TGCAGCGTGGGAGTCCGAGCGGATGGCTACACCTTC
>12|NA|NA|TRBV12-3/TRBV12-4|TRBJ1-1
CASSQWAGKAFF
TGTGCCAGCAGTCAATGGGCCGGAAAAGCTTTCTTT